These 18 T cell receptor beta chains came from one sample sequenced in a study of early T cells in non-severe SARS-CoV-2 infection. TCRdb processed the 5' RACE reads anew with MiXCR; each CDR3 protein has one entry. The sample records approximately 73,000 distinct CDR3 sequences, 10% to 12% being singletons. Sequences were obtained from whole blood. The receptors come from an adult who was a healthcare worker with PCR-confirmed SARS-CoV-2 infection or an uninfected control (not recorded which).

This clonotype was recorded many times. The V gene is TRBV15, the J gene TRBJ2-7; D possibly matches TRBD1 or TRBD2 (6 bases each). The CDR3 has 14 amino acids. Trimming cost V 5 bases and J 2 bases, with 13 bases left between them. The germline CDR1 and CDR2 sequences are LNHNV and YYDKDF (reference sequence). Written as DNA, the CDR3 is TGTGCCACCAGCGATGAGGGGGGACCCTACGAGCAGTACTTC. The encoded protein is CATSDEGGPYEQYF.

This clonotype came up many times. The chain joins TRBV29-1 to TRBJ2-5, with unresolved D. The germline V gene encodes CDR1 SQVTM and CDR2 ANQGSEA. The CDR3 is made up of 16 amino acids. Trimming took 0 bases from V and 2 from J, leaving 16 bases between them. The CDR3 is CSVEDLNEQEQETQYF. For the CDR3, the DNA is TGCAGCGTTGAAGATCTTAACGAGCAGGAACAAGAGACCCAGTACTTC.

This clonotype is categorized as medium-sized. This CDR3 is CASSSGVVTDTQYF. The CDR3 DNA sequence: TGTGCCAGCAGCTCCGGCGTGGTGACAGATACGCAGTATTTT. The chain joins TRBV11-2 to TRBJ2-3, with D unresolved. There are 14 residues in the CDR3. V was trimmed by 4 bases and J by 3 bases, leaving 11 bases between them. CDR1 SGHAT and CDR2 FQNNGV come from the germline V gene.

This chain links TRBV2 with TRBJ1-5; no reliable D call. From germline, CDR1 is SNHLY and CDR2 FYNNEI. The length of the CDR3 is 15 residues. Deletions cut 2 bases from V and 0 bases from J, with 8 bases between. The CDR3 DNA is TGTGCCAGCAGTGAAAAACGTGATAGCAATCAGCCCCAGCATTTT. It is translated as CASSEKRDSNQPQHF.

This clonotype has just a few counts. The chain recombines TRBV21-1 with TRBJ2-3. TRBV21-1 is noted as a pseudogene. The CDR3 spans 18 residues. The CDR3, as DNA: TGTGCCAGCAGCAGTACCCGAGAACTCTTTGCTAGCACAGATACGCAGTATTTT. This translates into CASSSTRELFASTDTQYF.

This clonotype showed up many times. CDR3 region: CSVGPGGADTEAFF. The CDR3 DNA follows: TGCAGCGTTGGGCCAGGGGGCGCGGACACTGAAGCTTTCTTT. This chain uses TRBV29-1 with TRBJ1-1; TRBD1 agrees at 8 bases. Losses at the gene ends were 4 bases for V and 3 bases for J; bases not matched to a gene: 7. The CDR3 is 14 residues long. Germline CDR1 reads SQVTM; CDR2 reads ANQGSEA.

Many counts were recorded for this clonotype. V is TRBV27 and J is TRBJ1-1, with D perhaps matching TRBD1 (5 bases). The CDR3 has 12 residues. V gave up 6 bases and J gave up 11 bases, with 16 bases separating them. CDR1 is MNHEY and CDR2 is SMNVEV in the germline V gene (reference sequence). In nucleotides, the CDR3 is TGTGCCAGCAGCGGGGACGGGGACGATGCTTTCTTT. This gives the protein CASSGDGDDAFF.

At least ten counts were recorded for this clonotype. The rearrangement joins TRBV6-1 to TRBJ1-1; TRBD1 might be the D (5 bases). This CDR3 spans 16 amino acids. Germline V CDR1 and CDR2: MNHNS, SASEGT. Trimming cost V 0 bases and J 2 bases, with 13 bases left between them. CDR3 DNA: TGTGCCAGCAGTGAAGCGCCCGGGGCAAGTAACACTGAAGCTTTCTTT. Translated, it gives CASSEAPGASNTEAFF.

The V call is TRBV6-2 or TRBV6-3, the J call TRBJ1-4; TRBD1 is a possible D gene (5 bases). V lost 4 bases and J lost 8, with 14 bases in between. The V gene's germline CDR1 is MNHEY and CDR2 SVGEGT. This CDR3 spans 14 amino acids. The CDR3 spells CASSSGGNGEKLFF. As DNA, the CDR3 is TGTGCCAGCAGTTCCGGGGGTAACGGAGAAAAACTGTTTTTT.

The chain has TRBV7-2 and TRBJ2-1; 7 nucleotides match TRBD2. CDR1 is SGHTA and CDR2 is FQGNSA in the germline V gene. J lost 8 bases, V lost 3 bases, and 4 bases had no gene match. The CDR3 has 13 residues. The DNA for the CDR3 is TGTGCCAGCAGCTTTGGGAGGGTCCATGAGCAGTTCTTC. Its translation: CASSFGRVHEQFF.

The chain combines TRBV7-2 with TRBJ1-5, with D uncertain. Per germline, CDR1 SGHTA and CDR2 FQGNSA. V dropped 6 bases and J dropped 6 bases, with 12 bases sitting between them. The CDR3 is made up of 13 amino acids. CDR3: CASSTTFGQPQHF. CDR3 nucleotide sequence: TGTGCCAGCAGTACAACGTTCGGTCAGCCCCAGCATTTT.

This chain uses TRBV30 with TRBJ2-7; no definite D call. This CDR3 comprises 11 residues. Germline loops: CDR1 GTSNPN, CDR2 SVGIG (reference sequence). V was shortened by 0 bases and J by 3 bases, with 3 bases between the two germline ends. The CDR3 DNA follows: TGTGCCTGGAGTGTTAACTACGAGCAGTACTTC. It is translated as CAWSVNYEQYF.

This clonotype showed up just a few times. The chain couples TRBV10-1 to TRBJ2-1, with TRBD1 matching over 7 bases. V trimming: 11 bases; J trimming: 5 bases; junction bases outside the gene matches: 9. The CDR3 runs 13 residues. Per germline, CDR1 WNHNN and CDR2 SYGVQD (reference sequence). CDR3 amino acids: CAGLDRVHNEQFF. CDR3 in DNA: TGCGCCGGCCTCGACAGGGTCCACAATGAGCAGTTCTTC.

This clonotype was observed many times. V gene TRBV25-1 combines with J gene TRBJ2-5; D might be TRBD1 (6 bases). The CDR3 runs 14 residues. The V end lost 3 bases, the J end lost 7 bases, and 15 bases lay between the germline ends. Germline values: CDR1 MGHDK, CDR2 SYGVNS. CDR3 loop: CASSEPGVIVTQYF. DNA for the CDR3: TGTGCCAGCAGTGAGCCAGGGGTGATTGTGACCCAGTACTTC.

This rearrangement joins TRBV10-3 to TRBJ2-5; D not certain. This CDR3 is built from 13 residues. V lost 4 bases and J lost 2, with 8 bases in between. Germline V gene sequence: CDR1 ENHRY, CDR2 SYGVKD. Here the CDR3 DNA reads TGTGCCATCAGTGGAGACCAGCAAGAGACCCAGTACTTC. This translates into CAISGDQQETQYF.

This clonotype was counted ten times or more. J is TRBJ2-5 and V is TRBV12-5; D unresolved. Germline loops: CDR1 LGHNT, CDR2 FRNRAP. The V end lost 0 bases, the J end lost 5 bases, and 7 bases lay between the germline ends. The CDR3 loop spans 13 amino acids. CDR3 DNA: TGTGCTAGTGGTTTGGTAAATTTGGAGACCCAGTACTTC. This sequence encodes CASGLVNLETQYF.

Many counts were recorded for this clonotype. In DNA, the CDR3 is TGTGCCAGCAGCTTGGGGTTTGGGGCCAACGTCCTGACTTTC. Amino acid sequence: CASSLGFGANVLTF. V usage is TRBV5-5 and J usage is TRBJ2-6; D gene ambiguous. Between the trimmed V and J ends, which lost 0 bases and 3 bases, there was a span of 4 bases. The CDR3 is made up of 14 amino acids. Germline assignment: CDR1 SGHKS and CDR2 YYEKEE (reference sequence).

The CDR3 protein is CASSQAGQGAQPQHF. The CDR3 DNA reads as TGCGCCAGCAGCCAAGCGGGACAGGGGGCTCAGCCCCAGCATTTT. This chain connects TRBV4-1 to TRBJ1-5, with TRBD1 matching 12 bases. Germline-derived CDR1 and CDR2 are MGHRA and YSYEKL. The CDR3 runs to 15 residues. V shed 1 base and J 6 bases; nucleotides not matched to a gene: 1.